The clone carrying this T cell receptor (beta chain) has at least ten counts. Antigen: not known. After removal of 6 bases from V and 6 bases from J, the junction contained 7 bases not matched to a gene. CDR3 size: 14 residues. The germline V gene has CDR1 DFQATT and CDR2 SNEGSKA (reference sequence). The sample is drawn from a study of regulatory T cells in long-lasting Graves disease. Assembly of TCR beta libraries relied on iRepertoire HTBI primers together with Arm-PCR of CDR3 regions. TCRdb re-derived calls from the multiplex PCR reads in MiXCR, one entry per CDR3 protein. The sample contains over 200,000 distinct CDR3 sequences, around 16% of which appear only once. Time point: newly diagnosed GD, antithyroid drugs for less than 3 months. RNA extracted from PBMCs served as the sequencing template. The guidelines of the American Thyroid Association were the basis for diagnosing Graves' disease.

The study's findings and limits: New patients shared fewer public clonotypes (approximately 1,000) than persistent patients did (around 2,900). Small numbers of samples may have cut accuracy. Persistent cases favored TRBV28, TRBJ1-2 and TRBJ2-5.

The receptor's source is a female donor with Graves disease. The source was peripheral blood mononuclear cells (PBMCs), collected at new diagnosis, from a patient treated with antithyroid drugs. The chain joins TRBV20-1 to TRBJ1-4; 10 bases fit TRBD1. As DNA, the CDR3 is TGCAGTGCCTTCCGGGACAGGGGCGATGAAAAACTGTTTTTT. It is translated as CSAFRDRGDEKLFF.